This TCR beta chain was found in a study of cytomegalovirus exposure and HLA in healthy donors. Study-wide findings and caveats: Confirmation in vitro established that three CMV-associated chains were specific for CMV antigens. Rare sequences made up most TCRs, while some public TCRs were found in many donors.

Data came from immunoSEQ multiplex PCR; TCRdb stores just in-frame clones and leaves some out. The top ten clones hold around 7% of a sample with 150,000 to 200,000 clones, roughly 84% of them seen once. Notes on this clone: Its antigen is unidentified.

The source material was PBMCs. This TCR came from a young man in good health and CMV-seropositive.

The CDR3 protein is CASSFTSGPPYEQYF. The CDR3 DNA is TGTGCCAGCAGTTTTACTAGCGGGCCCCCCTACGAGCAGTACTTC. The J gene is TRBJ2-7, the V gene TRBV28; 9 positions match TRBD2. Germline-derived CDR1 and CDR2 are MDHEN and SYDVKM. This CDR3 contains 15 residues. V shed 3 bases, J shed 2 bases, and the junction held 5 bases outside the gene matches.